Detailed here is one TCR beta chain. What it binds is unknown. This sample is drawn from a study of Tregs in tolerant kidney transplant recipients. Study-wide results and caveats: Antigen-driven expansion was suggested because donor-specific Tregs expanded more than all Tregs in tolerant patients.

The data were produced by immunoSEQ multiplex PCR, yet TCRdb's version contains in-frame clones alone and is incomplete. The sample records about 64,000 clones, roughly 98% being singletons. V lost 0 bases, J lost 2 bases, and 2 bases stayed unmatched. This CDR3 is 16 amino acids long. Germline CDR1 is SGHTA and CDR2 is FQGNSA. This chain uses TRBV7-2 with TRBJ1-3; 9 positions match TRBD1. The TCR was taken from a human donor who received a combined kidney and bone marrow transplant. The sample here was Tregs from blood, taken before the transplant. The CDR3: CASSLAWDRAGNTIYF. In DNA form, the CDR3 reads TGTGCCAGCAGCTTAGCTTGGGACAGGGCTGGAAACACCATATATTTT.